These 18 T cell receptor beta chains were sequenced from one sample in a study of blood T cell repertoires in COVID-19. Profiled with immunoSEQ multiplex PCR; TCRdb holds only in-frame clones, not every one. This sample yields about 180,000 clones, of which approximately 85% are seen a single time; around 3% belongs to the top ten. Sequencing input: peripheral blood. All receptors derive from a man aged 55 to 70 with acute or convalescent COVID-19.

The chain carries TRBV19 and TRBJ1-1; the match to TRBD1 covers 7 bases. The J segment lost 5 bases and the V segment lost 5 bases, leaving 20 bases of the junction unmatched. The CDR3 sequence is 18 residues long. CDR1 and CDR2 (germline): LNHDA, SQIVND (reference sequence). CDR3 amino acids: CASSADGTAILRRTEAFF. CDR3 nucleotide sequence: TGTGCCAGTAGTGCCGATGGGACAGCTATACTTAGAAGGACTGAAGCTTTCTTT.

The chain uses TRBV3-1 (or the pseudogene TRBV3-2) and TRBJ2-1; no firm D call. The length of the CDR3 is 12 residues. V lost 1 base to trimming and J lost 7 bases, with 5 bases between them. Germline V gene data show CDR1 as LGHDT and CDR2 as YNNKEL (reference sequence). The CDR3 spells CASSQVSNEQFF. The CDR3 nucleotides read TGTGCCAGCAGCCAAGTATCTAATGAGCAGTTCTTC.

The V and J genes are TRBV9 and TRBJ1-5, with a weak D call TRBD1 (6 bases). V shed 2 bases and J shed 5 bases, with 11 bases lying between them. The CDR3 is made up of 14 amino acids. Germline CDR1 and CDR2: SGDLS and YYNGEE. CDR3 region: CASSVGTGYQPQHF. DNA for the CDR3: TGTGCCAGCAGCGTGGGAACAGGGTATCAGCCCCAGCATTTT. Full variable domain (remainder filled in from reference TRBV9 and TRBJ1-5): DSGVTQTPKHLITATGQRVTLRCSPRSGDLSVYWYQQSLDQGLQFLIQYYNGEERAKGNILERFSAQQFPDLHSELNLSSLELGDSALYFCASSVGTGYQPQHFGDGTRLSIL.

The chain recombines TRBV5-1 with TRBJ2-7; 7 bases match TRBD1. The CDR3 runs 15 residues. Germline CDR1 reads SGHRS; CDR2 reads YFSETQ. The V and J ends lost 3 bases and 5 bases, in that order; junction bases with no gene match: 11. As DNA, the CDR3 is TGCGCCAGCAGCTCCTCCTACAGGGGAACCCACGAGCAGTACTTC. Translated, it gives CASSSSYRGTHEQYF.

The CDR3 region is CASSRDSGANVLTF. In DNA form, the CDR3 reads TGTGCCAGCAGTCGGGACTCTGGGGCCAACGTCCTGACTTTC. This chain uses TRBV7-2 with TRBJ2-6, with D maybe TRBD2 (5 bases). Per the germline V gene, CDR1 is SGHTA and CDR2 is FQGNSA. Trimming removed 6 bases at V and 0 bases at J, with 6 bases between. This CDR3 spans 14 amino acids.

The CDR3: CASSPPGTESLVQYF. CDR3 coding DNA: TGTGCCAGCAGCCCCCCCGGGACAGAATCCTTGGTGCAGTACTTC. The chain couples TRBV4-2 to TRBJ2-7; 7 nucleotides match TRBD1. Per germline, CDR1 LGHNA and CDR2 YNFKEQ. The CDR3 totals 15 residues. Germline trimming cut 4 bases from V and 9 bases from J; bases unmatched to any gene: 15.

The rearrangement links TRBV20-1 to TRBJ1-1; 7 bases match TRBD1. Germline CDR1 reads DFQATT; CDR2 reads SNEGSKA (reference sequence). The CDR3 consists of 13 residues. J was trimmed by 1 base and V by 3 bases; bases with no gene match: 2. DNA of the CDR3: TGCAGTGCTAGTCGACAGGGGAACACTGAAGCTTTCTTT. This codes for CSASRQGNTEAFF.

The rearrangement joins TRBV5-1 to TRBJ1-3, with 8 bases matching TRBD1. CDR3 length: 16 residues. With 0 bases clipped from V and 4 bases from J, the junction kept 6 bases outside the gene matches. CDR1 and CDR2 from the germline V gene are SGHRS and YFSETQ. The CDR3 region has the DNA TGCGCCAGCAGCTTGGCCCAGGGGGCGTCGGGAAACACCATATATTTT. Translating gives CASSLAQGASGNTIYF.

V usage is TRBV9 and J usage is TRBJ1-2; D gene uncertain. The V gene lost 3 bases and the J gene lost 0 bases, with 15 bases spanning the gap. The germline V gene has CDR1 SGDLS and CDR2 YYNGEE. The CDR3 covers 16 residues. The CDR3 DNA sequence: TGTGCCAGCAGCGAACGACCGGGTATTACTAACTATGGCTACACCTTC. It specifies CASSERPGITNYGYTF.

In its sample, this clone was seen a few times. The chain is built from TRBV7-8 and TRBJ2-1; 10 bases map to TRBD2. The CDR3 spans 16 residues. The junction had 7 bases not matched to a gene; V was cut back by 5 bases and J by 3 bases. The V gene's germline CDR1 is SGHVS and CDR2 FQNEAQ. CDR3 nucleotides: TGTGCCAGCAGCGAACTAGCGGGGATATTCTACAATGAGCAGTTCTTC. It yields the protein CASSELAGIFYNEQFF.

The V call is TRBV29-1, the J call TRBJ2-1; the D is unclear. Trimming removed 7 bases from V and 4 bases from J, with 5 bases in between. Germline-derived CDR1 and CDR2 are SQVTM and ANQGSEA. The CDR3 runs 10 residues. CDR3: CSGSYNEQFF. CDR3 DNA sequence: TGCAGCGGGAGTTACAATGAGCAGTTCTTC.

The chain is built from TRBV7-2 and TRBJ2-3; TRBD2 matches at 13 bases. V trimming: 2 bases; J trimming: 7 bases; junction bases outside the gene matches: 9. There are 17 residues in the CDR3. Per the germline V gene, CDR1 is SGHTA and CDR2 is FQGNSA. CDR3: CASSLSTSGRARNTQYF. CDR3 DNA sequence: TGTGCCAGCAGCTTAAGTACTAGCGGGAGGGCGAGGAATACGCAGTATTTT.

The gene calls are TRBV28 and TRBJ2-7; tentatively, D is TRBD2 (6 bases). Trimming removed 7 bases at V and 3 bases at J, with 16 bases between. There are 14 residues in the CDR3. Germline V gene sequence: CDR1 MDHEN, CDR2 SYDVKM. The CDR3 coding sequence is TGTGCCAGCACCCTGGGAGGTAGTGGCTACGAGCAGTACTTC. As protein: CASTLGGSGYEQYF. Variable domain in full (rest from reference TRBV28 and TRBJ2-7): DVKVTQSSRYLVKRTGEKVFLECVQDMDHENMFWYRQDPGLGLRLIYFSYDVKMKEKGDIPEGYSVSREKKERFSLILESASTNQTSMYLCASTLGGSGYEQYFGPGTRLTVT.

The DNA for the CDR3 is TGTGCCAGTAGTTTACGACAGGGGCAGACCGGGGAGCTGTTTTTT. Translating it yields CASSLRQGQTGELFF. The genes are TRBV19 and TRBJ2-2, with 8 bases aligning to TRBD1. This CDR3 comprises 15 residues. V was pared by 5 bases and J by 5 bases, with 7 bases of the junction left unmatched. CDR1 is LNHDA, CDR2 SQIVND, per germline (reference sequence).

This chain uses TRBV6-5 with TRBJ1-2; 11 bases match TRBD1. Germline V gene data show CDR1 as MNHEY and CDR2 as SVGAGI. After removal of 4 bases from V and 7 bases from J, the junction contained 2 bases not matched to a gene. The length of the CDR3 is 13 residues. The CDR3 loop reads CASSWTGGGGYTF. The CDR3, as DNA: TGTGCCAGCAGTTGGACAGGGGGCGGTGGCTACACCTTC.

The rearrangement links TRBV6-1 to TRBJ2-1, with TRBD2 matching 9 bases. CDR1 MNHNS and CDR2 SASEGT come from the germline V gene. J was trimmed by 6 bases and V by 4 bases; bases with no gene match: 16. The CDR3 is 18 residues long. The CDR3 sequence is CASSGVWGREGLVNEQFF. The CDR3 DNA follows: TGTGCCAGCAGTGGAGTATGGGGGCGGGAGGGCCTGGTCAATGAGCAGTTCTTC.

Concerning this clone itself: The sample contains more than one DNA sequence encoding this CDR3. The chain combines TRBV10-3 with TRBJ2-7, with 15 positions matching TRBD2. V trimming: 6 bases; J trimming: 1 base; junction bases outside the gene matches: 4. Germline values: CDR1 ENHRY, CDR2 SYGVKD. CDR3 length: 16 amino acids. CDR3 nucleotides: TGTGCCATCAGGGGACTAGCGGGAGGCAATTCCTACGAGCAGTACTTC. This sequence encodes CAIRGLAGGNSYEQYF.

V usage is TRBV10-3 and J usage is TRBJ2-5, with 10 bases matching TRBD2. The CDR3 covers 14 residues. CDR1 is ENHRY, CDR2 SYGVKD, per germline. The V and J ends lost 4 bases and 1 base, in that order; junction bases with no gene match: 0. The CDR3 DNA follows: TGTGCCATCAGTGGGACTAGCGGCCAAGAGACCCAGTACTTC. Protein: CAISGTSGQETQYF.